These T cell receptor beta chains were read from a single sample in a study of blood T cell repertoires in COVID-19. Clones were sequenced by immunoSEQ multiplex PCR, and TCRdb holds only the in-frame ones, with some missing. Of 250,000 or so clones detected, about 90% appear once; the ten largest clones hold under 2.5%. Sequenced: peripheral blood. The receptors come from an older woman with COVID-19, enrolled during active disease. The CDR3 runs from the conserved cysteine through the conserved F or W. The D gene is left open where the match is weak. Clone size is stated in some rows and not others, as once, few, many or a class when expanded.

>TRBJ2-3|TRBV19|.|.
TGTGCCAGTAGTATGGGTAGGGGATCAGATACGCAGTATTTT
CASSMGRGSDTQYF
>TRBJ1-5|TRBV30|.|.
TGTGCCTGGAGTCGTACCGGGACACCCCAGCATTTT
CAWSRTGTPQHF
>TRBJ2-5|TRBV6-2/TRBV6-3|TRBD1|.
TGTGCCAGCAGTTACTTAGGACAGGGCGAGACCCAGTACTTC
CASSYLGQGETQYF
>TRBJ1-6|TRBV30|TRBD1|.
TGTGCCTGGGGACAGGGATTGTATAATTCACCCCTCCACTTT
CAWGQGLYNSPLHF
>TRBJ2-7|TRBV20-1|.|.
TGCAGTGCTATTGAGGCGGTCGCCTACGAGCAGTACTTC
CSAIEAVAYEQYF
>TRBJ2-7|TRBV27|.|.
TGTGCCAGCAGTTTGGTATCCAGGGTACCTGGCGAGCAGTACTTC
CASSLVSRVPGEQYF
>TRBJ2-7|TRBV27|.|.
TGTGCCAGCAGTTTAGGGCAGGGGCTATCCTACGAGCAGTACTTC
CASSLGQGLSYEQYF
>TRBJ1-1|TRBV7-2|.|.
TGTGCCAGCAGCTTAGTCGGGGGATCGGGCACTGAAGCTTTCTTT
CASSLVGGSGTEAFF
>TRBJ2-3|TRBV6-2/TRBV6-3|.|.
TGTGCCAGCAGTTACTCTCGGTATCCGGTATACACAGATACGCAGTATTTT
CASSYSRYPVYTDTQYF
>TRBJ1-3|TRBV3-1/TRBV3-2|.|.
TGTGCCAGCAGCTCCATCGGGACATTGATGGGAAACACCATATATTTT
CASSSIGTLMGNTIYF
>TRBJ1-2|TRBV9|.|.
TGTGCCAGCAGCGTATTTGTCCGGGGTGGCTACACCTTC
CASSVFVRGGYTF
>TRBJ1-5|TRBV19|TRBD1|.
TGTGCCAGTAGTAACGGACAGGGAAGGCAGCCCCAGCATTTT
CASSNGQGRQPQHF
>TRBJ1-6|TRBV6-5|.|once
TGTGCCAGCAGTTACTCGGAGCGGCCCCTCCACTTT
CASSYSERPLHF
>TRBJ2-3|TRBV6-2/TRBV6-3|TRBD2|once
TGTGCCAGCAGTTACGGGACTAGCGGGGGTCCCACAGATACGCAGTATTTT
CASSYGTSGGPTDTQYF
>TRBJ2-7|TRBV18|TRBD2|.
TGTGCCAGCTCAGCCCTTACACCCGGGACTACCGCCGAGCAGTACTTC
CASSALTPGTTAEQYF
>TRBJ1-1|TRBV29-1|.|.
TGCAGCGTTGAGGCACCCGGGGCTGAAGCTTTCTTT
CSVEAPGAEAFF
>TRBJ1-4|TRBV9|TRBD1|once
TGTGCCAGCAGCCCTCGGACAGGGAGAAGGGGCACTAATGAAAAACTGTTTTTT
CASSPRTGRRGTNEKLFF
>TRBJ1-5|TRBV6-5|TRBD1|.
TGTGCCAGCGAAACCACAGGGGGATCGAGTCAGCCCCAGCATTTT
CASETTGGSSQPQHF
>TRBJ1-1|TRBV6-5|TRBD1|.
TGTGCCAGCAGTCTACAGGGGGCCAGGAACACTGAAGCTTTCTTT
CASSLQGARNTEAFF
>TRBJ1-5|TRBV2|.|once
TGTGCCAGCAGTGAGGTCGGGGAAGTGGGCAATCAGCCCCAGCATTTT
CASSEVGEVGNQPQHF
>TRBJ1-2|TRBV14|.|.
TGTGCCAGCAGCCAAGACAGGGGTCGCGGCTACACCTTC
CASSQDRGRGYTF
>TRBJ1-1|TRBV12-3/TRBV12-4|TRBD1|.
TGTGCCAGCAGTTTCCGGACAGGGGAGAGGGCTTTCTTT
CASSFRTGERAFF
>TRBJ1-1|TRBV10-3|.|.
TGTGCCATCAGTGAGTTCGGGGGAATGAACACTGAAGCTTTCTTT
CAISEFGGMNTEAFF
>TRBJ1-5|TRBV5-1|TRBD1|.
TGCGCCAGCAGCCCCTCCGGGACAGGGGGCAATCAGCCCCAGCATTTT
CASSPSGTGGNQPQHF